This T cell receptor beta chain derives from a study of blood T cell repertoires in COVID-19. Turning to the study itself: The United States, Italy and Spain provided the acute and convalescent COVID-19 samples. PBMCs, B-cell-depleted T cells, or T cells provided the cDNA or gDNA that made up the material.

The CDR3 consists of 15 residues. Trimming took 7 bases from V and 2 from J, leaving 14 bases between them. Germline CDR1 reads SNHLY; CDR2 reads FYNNEI. Authors' data handling: The authors estimated nucleated cell counts from reference gene primer amplification. TCRdb's table, derived via immunoSEQ multiplex PCR, lists solely in-frame clones and lacks some. The V and J calls and clone size are taken from that table; D and trimming were inferred from the DNA. The sample yields 120,000 to 150,000 clones, about 82% seen once. This clone was found a few times. This clonotype originated in a woman in her thirties or forties with active or convalescent COVID-19. The source material was peripheral blood. The genes are TRBV2 and TRBJ2-2, with TRBD1 as a possible D gene (6 bases). Here the CDR3 DNA reads TGTGCCAGCACCCTAGGGACACTTAACACCGGGGAGCTGTTTTTT. This sequence encodes CASTLGTLNTGELFF.